This T cell receptor (beta chain) appears in the sequencing data of a study of shared clonotypes between healthy human individuals. The CDR3 is made up of 17 amino acids. V gave up 5 bases and J gave up 7 bases; unmatched junction bases: 9. The germline gives CDR1 MDHEN, CDR2 SYDVKM. Template for every sorted-subset replicate PCR totaled around 210 ng DNA, 25,000 to 30,000 T cell genomes. Some clones are missing from TCRdb's copy, which holds only in-frame ones; the method was immunoSEQ multiplex PCR. The sample gives about 2.4 million clones, over 85% of which show up once; 0.36% is in the top ten. The study's findings and limits: Estimated richness was generally greater in naive than memory subsets. Roughly 5% of naive CD4 clonotypes were shared across a few donors.

About this clone: Antigen specificity is unknown.

The V call is TRBV28, the J call TRBJ2-3; 16 nucleotides match TRBD2. Sequencing was performed on naive CD4+ T cells from PBMCs. The subset denotes: CD45RA+ positively selected. This TCR was sampled from a man between 18 and 29 years old in good health. Some clones in this sample may be carry-over from other donors' samples. The CDR3 region has the DNA TGTGCCAGCAGTACCCCGGGACTAGCGGGAGGGCGGAATACGCAGTATTTT. It is translated as CASSTPGLAGGRNTQYF.